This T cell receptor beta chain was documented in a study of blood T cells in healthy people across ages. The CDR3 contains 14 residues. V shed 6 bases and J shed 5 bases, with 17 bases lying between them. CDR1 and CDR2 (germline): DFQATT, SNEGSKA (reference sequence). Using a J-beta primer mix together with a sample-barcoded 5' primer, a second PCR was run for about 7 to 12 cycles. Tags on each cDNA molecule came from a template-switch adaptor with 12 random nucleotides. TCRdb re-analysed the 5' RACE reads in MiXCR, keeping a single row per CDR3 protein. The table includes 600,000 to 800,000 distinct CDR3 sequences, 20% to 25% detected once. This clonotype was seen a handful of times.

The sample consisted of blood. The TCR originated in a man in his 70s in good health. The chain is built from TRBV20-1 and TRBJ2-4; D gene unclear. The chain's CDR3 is CSARALRSENIQYF. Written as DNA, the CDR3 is TGCAGTGCCCGGGCCCTGAGGTCCGAAAACATTCAGTACTTC.